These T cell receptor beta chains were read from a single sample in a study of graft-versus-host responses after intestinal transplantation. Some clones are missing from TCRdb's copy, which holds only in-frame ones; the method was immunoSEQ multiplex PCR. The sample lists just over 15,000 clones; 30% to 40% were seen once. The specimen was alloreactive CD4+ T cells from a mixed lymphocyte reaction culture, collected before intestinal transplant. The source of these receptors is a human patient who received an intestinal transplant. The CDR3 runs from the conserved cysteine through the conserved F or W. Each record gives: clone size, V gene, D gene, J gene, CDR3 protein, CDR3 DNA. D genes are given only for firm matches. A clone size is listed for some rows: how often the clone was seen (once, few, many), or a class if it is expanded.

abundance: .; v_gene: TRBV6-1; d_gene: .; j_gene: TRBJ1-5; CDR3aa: CASRDTGTPNQPQHF; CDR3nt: TGTGCCAGCAGGGATACCGGGACGCCAAATCAGCCCCAGCATTTT
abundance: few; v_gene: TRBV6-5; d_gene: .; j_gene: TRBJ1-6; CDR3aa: CASSYSYRPLDSPLHF; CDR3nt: TGTGCCAGCAGTTACTCGTACAGGCCTCTGGATTCACCCCTCCACTTT
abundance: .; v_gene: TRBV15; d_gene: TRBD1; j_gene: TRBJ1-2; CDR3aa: CATSPTGKNYGYTF; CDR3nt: TGTGCCACCAGCCCGACAGGGAAGAACTATGGCTACACCTTC
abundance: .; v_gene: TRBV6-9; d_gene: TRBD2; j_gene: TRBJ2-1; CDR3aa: CASSYRLAGGIWFF; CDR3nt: TGTGCCAGCAGTTACAGACTAGCGGGGGGAATTTGGTTCTTC
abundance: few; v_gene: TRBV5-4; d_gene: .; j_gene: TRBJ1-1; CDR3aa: CASSLAPAYTEAFF; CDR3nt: TGTGCCAGCAGCTTGGCTCCCGCCTACACTGAAGCTTTCTTT
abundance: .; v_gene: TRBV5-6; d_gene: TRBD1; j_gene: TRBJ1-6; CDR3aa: CASSGHRDRFHNSPLHF; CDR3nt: TGTGCCAGCAGTGGCCACCGGGACAGGTTTCATAATTCACCCCTCCACTTT
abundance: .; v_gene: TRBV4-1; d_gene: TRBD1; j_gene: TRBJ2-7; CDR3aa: CASSQGQGRSSYEQYF; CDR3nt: TGCGCCAGCAGCCAAGGACAGGGCCGTTCTTCCTACGAGCAGTACTTC
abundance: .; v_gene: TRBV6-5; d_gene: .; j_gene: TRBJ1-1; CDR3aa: CASSYSRGVGEAFF; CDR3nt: TGTGCCAGCAGTTACTCGAGAGGGGTAGGGGAAGCTTTCTTT
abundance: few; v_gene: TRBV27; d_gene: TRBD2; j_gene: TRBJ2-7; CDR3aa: CASSLWLAGGLSEQYF; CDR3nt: TGTGCCAGCAGTTTATGGCTAGCGGGAGGGCTTAGCGAGCAGTACTTC
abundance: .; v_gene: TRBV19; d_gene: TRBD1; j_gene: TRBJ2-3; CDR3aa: CASRRTGSDTQYF; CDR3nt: TGTGCCAGTAGGCGGACAGGTAGTGATACGCAGTATTTT
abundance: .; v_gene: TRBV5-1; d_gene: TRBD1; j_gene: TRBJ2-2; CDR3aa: CASSRSGTGATGELFF; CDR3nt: TGCGCCAGCAGCCGATCCGGGACAGGGGCCACCGGGGAGCTGTTTTTT
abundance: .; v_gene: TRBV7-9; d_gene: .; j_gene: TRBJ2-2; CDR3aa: CASSSNTGELFF; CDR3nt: TGTGCCAGCAGCTCGAACACCGGGGAGCTGTTTTTT
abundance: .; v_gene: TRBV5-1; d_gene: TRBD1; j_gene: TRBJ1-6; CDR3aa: CASRGTGGDSPLHF; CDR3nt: TGCGCCAGTCGCGGGACAGGAGGCGATTCACCCCTCCACTTT
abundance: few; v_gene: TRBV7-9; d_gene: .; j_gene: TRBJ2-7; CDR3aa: CASTLWDEQYF; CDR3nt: TGTGCCAGCACCCTCTGGGACGAGCAGTACTTC
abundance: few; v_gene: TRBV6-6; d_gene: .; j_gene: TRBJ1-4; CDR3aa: CASRPMPFGKLFF; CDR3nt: TGTGCCAGCAGGCCCATGCCATTCGGAAAACTGTTTTTT
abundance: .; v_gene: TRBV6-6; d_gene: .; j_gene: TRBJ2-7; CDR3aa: CASSYSQLAYEQYF; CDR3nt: TGTGCCAGCAGTTACTCTCAACTAGCCTACGAGCAGTACTTC
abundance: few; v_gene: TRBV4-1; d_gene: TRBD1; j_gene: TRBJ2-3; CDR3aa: CASSQVSRGLSTDTQYF; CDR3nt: TGCGCCAGCAGCCAAGTTTCCAGGGGGCTTTCCACAGATACGCAGTATTTT
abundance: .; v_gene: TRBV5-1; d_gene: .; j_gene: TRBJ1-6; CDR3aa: CASSLDESSYNSPLHF; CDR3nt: TGCGCCAGCAGCTTGGACGAGAGCTCCTATAATTCACCCCTCCACTTT
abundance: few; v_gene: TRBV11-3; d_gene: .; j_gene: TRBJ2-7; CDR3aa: CASRATYEQYF; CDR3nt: TGTGCCAGCAGAGCTACCTACGAGCAGTACTTC
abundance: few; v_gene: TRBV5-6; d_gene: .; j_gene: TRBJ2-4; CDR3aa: CASSPTIAKNIQYF; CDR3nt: TGTGCCAGCAGCCCAACCATAGCCAAAAACATTCAGTACTTC
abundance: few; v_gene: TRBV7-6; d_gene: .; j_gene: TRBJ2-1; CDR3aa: CASSFGEGVFF; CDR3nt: TGTGCCAGCAGCTTCGGGGAAGGCGTGTTCTTC
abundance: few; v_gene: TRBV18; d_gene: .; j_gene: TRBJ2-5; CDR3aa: CASSPRTAKETQYF; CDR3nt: TGTGCCAGCTCACCTAGGACTGCAAAAGAGACCCAGTACTTC
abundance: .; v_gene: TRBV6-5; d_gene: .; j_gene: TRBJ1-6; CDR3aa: CASSAGPFRGSPLHF; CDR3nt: TGTGCCAGCAGTGCAGGGCCATTCCGAGGTTCACCCCTCCACTTT
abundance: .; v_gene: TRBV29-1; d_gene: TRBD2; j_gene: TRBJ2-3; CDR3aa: CSVGLGGVADTQYF; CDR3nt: TGCAGCGTGGGACTAGGGGGGGTCGCAGATACGCAGTATTTT
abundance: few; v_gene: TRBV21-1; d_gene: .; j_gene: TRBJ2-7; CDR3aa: CASSKRIQNYEQYF; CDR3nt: TGTGCCAGCAGCAAAAGGATCCAGAACTACGAGCAGTACTTC
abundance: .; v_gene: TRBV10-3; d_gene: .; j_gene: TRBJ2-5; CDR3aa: CAIKGLLETQYF; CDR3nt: TGTGCCATTAAGGGACTCCTGGAGACCCAGTACTTC
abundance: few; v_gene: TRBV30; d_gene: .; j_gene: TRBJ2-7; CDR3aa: CAWSVLLGGGEQYF; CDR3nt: TGTGCCTGGAGTGTACTGTTAGGGGGGGGCGAGCAGTACTTC
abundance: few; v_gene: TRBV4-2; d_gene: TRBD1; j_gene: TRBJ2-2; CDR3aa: CASSQDRGHSTGELFF; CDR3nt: TGTGCCAGCAGCCAAGACAGGGGGCATTCCACCGGGGAGCTGTTTTTT